This T cell receptor (beta chain) was documented in a study of cytomegalovirus exposure and HLA in healthy donors. V lost 3 bases to trimming and J lost 7 bases, with 15 bases between them. CDR3 length equals 14 residues. The germline CDR1 and CDR2 sequences are SNHLY and FYNNEI. This clone showed up just once. Vbeta (60) and Jbeta (13) primers were used in the PCR. Method: immunoSEQ multiplex PCR; TCRdb's copy keeps in-frame clones and lacks some. The table records about 160,000 clones, approximately 88% of them present only once. The sequenced material came from PBMCs. The clonotype originates from a woman in her 30s in good health and CMV-seronegative. The J gene is TRBJ2-5, the V gene TRBV2, with D unresolved. DNA for the CDR3: TGTGCCAGCAGTGATGTAACCCGGGTGGGGACCCAGTACTTC. This sequence encodes CASSDVTRVGTQYF.